The 19 T cell receptor beta chains in this list originate from one sample, sequenced in a study of shared clonotypes between healthy human individuals. Measured with immunoSEQ multiplex PCR; TCRdb has only the in-frame clones, and not every one. The data contain millions of clones, roughly 94% of them seen just once; the ten biggest clones take up 0.13%. The sample consisted of naive CD4+ T cells sorted from blood. Subset denoted: CD45RA+ positively selected. The receptor source for this set is a man aged 18 to 35 in good health.

This clone has only one observation. This chain links TRBV29-1 with TRBJ2-7, with 10 bases that match TRBD1. In germline, CDR1 is SQVTM, CDR2 ANQGSEA. Trimming at V came to 7 bases and at J to 3 bases, leaving 6 bases not matched to a gene. This CDR3 region has 13 residues. The CDR3 loop reads CSASRTGGYEQYF. CDR3 nucleotides: TGCAGCGCCTCAAGGACAGGGGGCTACGAGCAGTACTTC.

The chain uses TRBV4-1 and TRBJ1-5, with 9 nucleotides matching TRBD1. Germline V gene lookup returns CDR1 MGHRA and CDR2 YSYEKL. V was pared by 1 base and J by 5 bases, with 6 bases of the junction left unmatched. This CDR3 has 16 residues. In nucleotides, the CDR3 is TGCGCCAGCAGCCAAGTGACAGGGGGGAGAGATCAGCCCCAGCATTTT. This gives the protein CASSQVTGGRDQPQHF.

Written as DNA, the CDR3 is TGTGCCAGCAGCCCCATGACACCCTCCGAGCAGTACTTC. Its translation is CASSPMTPSEQYF. This chain connects TRBV7-8 to TRBJ2-7; no reliable D call. This CDR3 has 13 amino acids. Germline CDR1 SGHVS, CDR2 FQNEAQ. Trimming took 5 bases from V and 6 from J, leaving 14 bases between them.

Remarks on this clone: Other DNA sequences in this specimen translate into the identical CDR3. The chain joins TRBV6-5 to TRBJ2-7; D unresolved. Trimming removed 3 bases from V and 2 bases from J, with 8 bases in between. CDR3 size: 13 residues. The V gene's germline CDR1 is MNHEY and CDR2 SVGAGI. CDR3 DNA sequence: TGTGCCAGCAGTTATGGGCAGACCTACGAGCAGTACTTC. It encodes CASSYGQTYEQYF.

The genes are TRBV5-4 and TRBJ1-3; the match to TRBD1 covers 7 bases. CDR1 and CDR2 (germline): SGHNT, YYREEE (reference sequence). The trim removed 0 bases at V and 0 bases at J, leaving 6 bases unmatched. The CDR3 has 17 residues. Here the CDR3 reads CASSLGGTDYSGNTIYF. The CDR3 DNA sequence: TGTGCCAGCAGCTTGGGTGGGACAGATTACTCTGGAAACACCATATATTTT.

The chain has TRBV11-2 and TRBJ1-4, with D perhaps TRBD1 (5 bases). The V and J ends lost 5 bases and 8 bases respectively, with 30 bases between them. Germline values: CDR1 SGHAT, CDR2 FQNNGV. This CDR3 is built from 19 residues. In nucleotides, the CDR3 is TGTGCCAGCAGCCGCAGGGTACCCAGTGGGAACATCCCGTCCGAAAAACTGTTTTTT. Translating gives CASSRRVPSGNIPSEKLFF.

This clone has just one count. The chain is built from TRBV15 and TRBJ2-7, with TRBD1 matching over 7 bases. CDR1 and CDR2 (germline): LNHNV, YYDKDF (reference sequence). The CDR3 runs to 16 residues. Losses at the gene ends were 2 bases for V and 0 bases for J; bases not matched to a gene: 7. The CDR3 DNA is TGTGCCACCAGCAGAATCCCGGGACAGATCTCCTACGAGCAGTACTTC. Its translation is CATSRIPGQISYEQYF.

The chain uses TRBV6-1 and TRBJ2-7; D possibly corresponds to TRBD1 (7 bases). Trimming pared 4 bases from V and 7 bases from J, leaving 23 bases between. This CDR3 is built from 16 residues. The germline gives CDR1 MNHNS, CDR2 SASEGT. The CDR3 sequence is CASSGRDRTDQQEQYF. In DNA, the CDR3 is TGTGCCAGCAGTGGGCGGGACAGAACCGATCAGCAAGAGCAGTACTTC.

The V and J genes are TRBV7-2 and TRBJ2-1, with D possibly TRBD2 on 5 matching bases. The CDR3 spans 15 residues. The germline V gene has CDR1 SGHTA and CDR2 FQGNSA. V lost 1 base to trimming and J lost 4 bases, with 11 bases between them. CDR3 sequence reads: CASSLVSDYYNEQFF. The CDR3 DNA reads TGTGCCAGCAGCTTAGTTAGCGATTATTACAATGAGCAGTTCTTC.

This chain connects TRBV25-1 to TRBJ2-5; D gene unclear. Trimming took off 2 bases at V and 2 bases at J, with 9 bases between the two ends. The CDR3 loop spans 14 amino acids. The germline V gene has CDR1 MGHDK and CDR2 SYGVNS. This chain's CDR3 is CASSEPSTQETQYF. The CDR3 DNA follows: TGTGCCAGCAGTGAACCCAGCACTCAAGAGACCCAGTACTTC.

The gene calls are TRBV9 and TRBJ2-6; no reliable D call. CDR1 is SGDLS and CDR2 is YYNGEE in the germline V gene. The CDR3 consists of 15 residues. V lost 0 bases and J 4 bases, leaving 8 bases between the germline ends. For the CDR3, the DNA is TGTGCCAGCAGCGTAGACGCTGTGGGGGCCAACGTCCTGACTTTC. This gives the protein CASSVDAVGANVLTF.

This chain uses TRBV30 with TRBJ2-5, with TRBD1 matching 9 bases. Germline V CDR1 and CDR2: GTSNPN, SVGIG (reference sequence). V dropped 1 base and J dropped 5; count of bases not matched to a gene: 17. The length of the CDR3 is 18 residues. The CDR3 region is CAWSAFSGTGWPWETQYF. The DNA of the CDR3 is TGTGCCTGGAGTGCCTTTTCCGGGACAGGGTGGCCCTGGGAGACCCAGTACTTC.

The V gene is TRBV7-9, the J gene TRBJ1-1; D is undetermined. V was trimmed by 0 bases and J by 6 bases, leaving 8 bases between them. CDR1 is SEHNR, CDR2 FQNEAQ, per germline (reference sequence). The CDR3 extends over 13 amino acids. CDR3 bases: TGTGCCAGCAGCTTAGCGGGGAATTCTGAAGCTTTCTTT. Its protein is CASSLAGNSEAFF.

CDR3 protein: CASMGQGNEQYF. In nucleotides, the CDR3 is TGTGCCAGCATGGGACAGGGGAACGAGCAGTACTTC. The chain recombines TRBV6-1 with TRBJ2-7; 10 positions agree with TRBD1. Looked up from germline, CDR1 is MNHNS and CDR2 is SASEGT. V lost 7 bases to trimming and J lost 5 bases; unmatched junction nucleotides: 2. The CDR3 sequence is 12 residues long.

The rearrangement links TRBV7-6 to TRBJ2-7; maybe TRBD2 (5 bases). The germline V gene encodes CDR1 SGHVS and CDR2 FNYEAQ. Trimming took 5 bases from V and 3 from J, leaving 11 bases between them. The CDR3 is 13 residues long. The CDR3 loop is CASSKRDVYEQYF. The CDR3 DNA is TGTGCCAGCAGCAAACGGGATGTCTACGAGCAGTACTTC.

Here the CDR3 reads CAWSVRSSFVNNSPLHF. The CDR3 nucleotides read TGTGCCTGGAGTGTACGGTCCTCATTCGTCAATAATTCACCCCTCCACTTT. This chain uses TRBV30 with TRBJ1-6; D is undetermined. The CDR3 covers 17 residues. Germline-derived CDR1 and CDR2 are GTSNPN and SVGIG (reference sequence). V was trimmed by 0 bases and J by 5 bases, leaving 17 bases between them.

The chain links TRBV28 to TRBJ1-6; tentatively, D is TRBD1 (5 bases). The CDR3 consists of 17 residues. Looked up from germline, CDR1 is MDHEN and CDR2 is SYDVKM. Deletions cut 3 bases from V and 0 bases from J, with 12 bases between. CDR3 sequence: CASSLGWGSSYNSPLHF. The CDR3 coding sequence is TGTGCCAGCAGTTTGGGTTGGGGGAGCTCCTATAATTCACCCCTCCACTTT.

This rearrangement joins TRBV6-6 to TRBJ1-2; 8 bases line up with TRBD1. The V gene's germline CDR1 is MNHNY and CDR2 SVGAGI (reference sequence). This CDR3 is 16 amino acids long. With 2 bases clipped from V and 6 bases from J, the junction kept 11 bases outside the gene matches. CDR3 in DNA: TGTGCCAGCAGTTACACACACCGGACAGGGTTTCATGGCTACACCTTC. Its translation: CASSYTHRTGFHGYTF.

The chain has TRBV28 and TRBJ2-5; TRBD1 agrees at 7 bases. The germline V gene has CDR1 MDHEN and CDR2 SYDVKM. The CDR3 spans 16 residues. V shed 4 bases, J shed 0 bases, and the junction held 8 bases outside the gene matches. The CDR3 region is CASSWAWDSYQETQYF. CDR3 nucleotides: TGTGCCAGCAGTTGGGCCTGGGACAGCTACCAAGAGACCCAGTACTTC.